These 20 T cell receptor beta chains were all obtained from the same sample, sequenced in a study of Tregs in tolerant kidney transplant recipients. Clones were read by immunoSEQ multiplex PCR, and TCRdb kept only the in-frame ones, dropping some. Counted here are tens of thousands of clones, about four fifths occurring once; the ten biggest clones make up around 4.5%. The sequenced sample consisted of CD4+ T cells from blood. The receptors come from a human donor in good health.

The chain links TRBV30 to TRBJ2-1; TRBD2 aligns across 7 bases. The CDR3 contains 12 residues. J lost 10 bases, V lost 3 bases, and 6 bases had no gene match. CDR1 and CDR2 (germline): GTSNPN, SVGIG (reference sequence). CDR3 region: CAWSPGGPEQFF. Here the CDR3 DNA reads TGTGCCTGGAGCCCGGGGGGACCCGAGCAGTTCTTC.

This clone was seen a single time. In DNA, the CDR3 is TGTGCCAGCAGCTTTTTCGGAGAGACCCAGTACTTC. The encoded protein is CASSFFGETQYF. This rearrangement joins TRBV5-4 to TRBJ2-5; D is unclear. CDR1 is SGHNT, CDR2 YYREEE, per germline (reference sequence). V dropped 2 bases and J dropped 4 bases, with 6 bases sitting between them. This CDR3 comprises 12 residues.

This clone is a singleton in its sample. The gene calls are TRBV4-3 and TRBJ1-4; 12 bases agree with TRBD1. The CDR3 loop spans 16 amino acids. In germline, CDR1 is LGHNA, CDR2 YSLEER. V trimming: 3 bases; J trimming: 5 bases; junction bases outside the gene matches: 4. This CDR3 is CASSQGTGGENEKLFF. The DNA for the CDR3 is TGCGCCAGCAGCCAGGGGACAGGGGGCGAAAATGAAAAACTGTTTTTT.

The DNA for the CDR3 is TGTGCCAGCAGAACGAACAGGGGGCGTGTATCCTTCTTC. As protein: CASRTNRGRVSFF. The rearrangement uses TRBV5-8 and TRBJ2-1; 9 positions agree with TRBD1. Germline V CDR1 and CDR2: SGHTS, YDEGEE. The CDR3 is 13 residues long. The trim removed 5 bases at V and 16 bases at J, leaving 13 bases unmatched.

This sequence joins TRBV6-5 and TRBJ2-1; 8 positions agree with TRBD2. The CDR3 is made up of 14 amino acids. The V gene end was trimmed by 5 bases and the J gene end by 8 bases; junction bases not matched to a gene: 8. The germline V gene has CDR1 MNHEY and CDR2 SVGAGI. The chain's CDR3 is CASSTPGLVHEQFF. For the CDR3, the DNA is TGTGCCAGCAGTACACCGGGACTAGTGCATGAGCAGTTCTTC.

The chain recombines TRBV19 with TRBJ1-3, with 7 positions matching TRBD1. CDR1 and CDR2 (germline): LNHDA, SQIVND (reference sequence). CDR3 size: 13 residues. V trimming: 6 bases; J trimming: 3 bases; junction bases outside the gene matches: 2. CDR3 region: CASRGGYGNTIYF. The DNA of the CDR3 is TGTGCCAGTAGAGGGGGCTATGGAAACACCATATATTTT.

In its sample, this clone was seen once. The genes are TRBV10-3 and TRBJ2-3; 8 bases map to TRBD2. CDR1 is ENHRY, CDR2 SYGVKD, per germline. Trimming at V came to 0 bases and at J to 4 bases, leaving 6 bases not matched to a gene. This CDR3 spans 16 amino acids. The CDR3 nucleotides read TGTGCCATCAGTGAGTCGACTCGGGGGGGTCCAGATACGCAGTATTTT. It yields the protein CAISESTRGGPDTQYF.

The chain joins TRBV30 to TRBJ1-1; a weak D match, TRBD1 (5 bases). CDR1 is GTSNPN and CDR2 is SVGIG in the germline V gene (reference sequence). CDR3 length: 15 residues. Deletions cut 3 bases from V and 5 bases from J, with 19 bases between. This CDR3 is CAWSIWGNRKTEAFF. In DNA form, the CDR3 reads TGTGCCTGGAGCATATGGGGGAATAGGAAGACTGAAGCTTTCTTT.

This clone was picked up one time. CDR3 amino acids: CASSTQGIGQPQHF. The CDR3 DNA reads as TGTGCCAGCAGTACACAGGGAATCGGTCAGCCCCAGCATTTT. V is TRBV28 and J is TRBJ1-5; D is possibly TRBD1 (6 bases). The germline gives CDR1 MDHEN, CDR2 SYDVKM. The V gene lost 5 bases and the J gene lost 6 bases, with 14 bases spanning the gap. This CDR3 has 14 residues.

The J gene is TRBJ2-6, the V gene TRBV5-6, with D tentatively TRBD1 or TRBD2 (5 bases each). Trimming pared 4 bases from V and 0 bases from J, leaving 14 bases between. The germline V gene encodes CDR1 SGHDT and CDR2 YYEEEE. The CDR3 has 17 amino acids. The CDR3 protein is CASSGGGGLSGANVLTF. The CDR3 coding sequence is TGTGCCAGCAGCGGGGGTGGAGGACTCTCTGGGGCCAACGTCCTGACTTTC.

The rearrangement links TRBV29-1 to TRBJ2-7; D remains unclear. Trimming left V 4 bases short and J 4 bases short, with 14 bases between. The germline CDR1 and CDR2 sequences are SQVTM and ANQGSEA. The CDR3 sequence is 13 residues long. CDR3 residues: CSVVGDKAYEQYF. CDR3 coding DNA: TGCAGCGTTGTTGGTGACAAAGCTTACGAGCAGTACTTC.

This rearrangement joins TRBV7-6 to TRBJ1-1; no firm D call. The V end was cut by 4 bases, the J end by 4 bases, with 13 bases between. CDR3 length equals 14 residues. The germline gives CDR1 SGHVS, CDR2 FNYEAQ. CDR3 nucleotides: TGTGCCAGCAGCTCAGAGGCTTGGGGCACTGAAGCTTTCTTT. Translation gives CASSSEAWGTEAFF.

The rearrangement links TRBV7-3 to TRBJ2-2; D not resolved. V lost 5 bases to trimming and J lost 3 bases, with 10 bases between them. The length of the CDR3 is 14 residues. Looked up from germline, CDR1 is SGHTA and CDR2 is FQGTGA. DNA for the CDR3: TGTGCCAGCAGCCCTTCCCGGGACACCGGGGAGCTGTTTTTT. It yields the protein CASSPSRDTGELFF.

The chain recombines TRBV23-1 with TRBJ2-5, with D maybe TRBD2 (6 bases). TRBV23-1 is treated as an ORF (open reading frame) with a function not yet certain. V was clipped by 8 bases and J by 5 bases, with 24 bases between them. The CDR3 runs 16 residues. CDR3 DNA: TGCGCCAGCCACCCCAGCCACTTATGGGAGGCCGAGACCCAGTACTTC. It specifies CASHPSHLWEAETQYF.

This clone came up many times. The chain employs TRBV27 and TRBJ2-3; the match to TRBD1 covers 9 bases. Germline lookup yields CDR1 MNHEY and CDR2 SMNVEV (reference sequence). This CDR3 spans 17 amino acids. Germline trimming cut 0 bases from V and 0 bases from J; bases unmatched to any gene: 4. CDR3 residues: CASSLSRGTGSTDTQYF. CDR3 nucleotide sequence: TGTGCCAGCAGTTTATCGAGGGGGACAGGGAGCACAGATACGCAGTATTTT.

This clone was seen a handful of times. The chain carries TRBV19 and TRBJ2-2, with 10 bases lining up with TRBD2. This CDR3 is 15 amino acids long. From germline, CDR1 is LNHDA and CDR2 SQIVND (reference sequence). The V and J ends lost 2 bases and 7 bases, in that order; junction bases with no gene match: 4. The CDR3, as DNA: TGTGCCAGTAGTATACTAGCGGGGGTTGTCGGGGAGCTGTTTTTT. Residues: CASSILAGVVGELFF.

This clone has only one observation. The rearrangement joins TRBV10-3 to TRBJ1-2; the D is unclear. The CDR3 loop spans 11 amino acids. Per the germline V gene, CDR1 is ENHRY and CDR2 is SYGVKD. The ends were cut back, 3 bases at V and 5 bases at J, with 4 bases in the middle. The CDR3 nucleotides read TGTGCCATCAGTGATTCGTATGGCTACACCTTC. Encoded protein: CAISDSYGYTF.

The chain is built from TRBV7-2 and TRBJ2-6; 9 nucleotides line up with TRBD2. The CDR3 extends over 19 amino acids. Per the germline V gene, CDR1 is SGHTA and CDR2 is FQGNSA. V lost 1 base and J lost 3; bases outside the gene matches: 10. Here the CDR3 reads CASSLGVASGMYGANVLTF. Written as DNA, the CDR3 is TGTGCCAGCAGCTTAGGGGTGGCTAGCGGGATGTATGGGGCCAACGTCCTGACTTTC.

The chain uses TRBV5-1 and TRBJ2-1; TRBD2 matches 7 bases. The CDR3 spans 16 residues. Germline lookup yields CDR1 SGHRS and CDR2 YFSETQ. V lost 1 base to trimming and J lost 0 bases; unmatched junction nucleotides: 4. The CDR3 region has the DNA TGCGCCAGCAGCTTGCACGGGGGGTCCTCCTACAATGAGCAGTTCTTC. Translated: CASSLHGGSSYNEQFF.

V usage is TRBV7-9 and J usage is TRBJ2-2, with 8 bases matching TRBD2. CDR1 is SEHNR and CDR2 is FQNEAQ in the germline V gene (reference sequence). V dropped 3 bases and J dropped 7; count of bases not matched to a gene: 13. The CDR3 totals 17 residues. As DNA, the CDR3 is TGTGCCAGCAGCTTTCCGGGGGAGAATAGCGGGGACGGGGAGCTGTTTTTT. It yields the protein CASSFPGENSGDGELFF.